This TCR beta chain originates from a study of blood T cell repertoires in COVID-19. Study details: PBMCs, B-cell-depleted T cells, or T cells were the source of the cDNA or gDNA that made up the material.

This CDR3 region has 16 residues. Germline V gene data show CDR1 as KGHDR and CDR2 as SFDVKD. V trimming: 2 bases; J trimming: 7 bases; junction bases outside the gene matches: 7. Sequencing used immunoSEQ multiplex PCR; TCRdb keeps in-frame clones, though not all of them. The data contain more than 200,000 clones, about 85% of them singletons. Sequenced input: PBMCs or T cells enriched from blood (not recorded which). The source is a man younger than 40 who had recovered from COVID-19. This rearrangement joins TRBV24-1 to TRBJ2-1; 10 nucleotides match TRBD1. The CDR3 region is CATSDSLGTGVNEQFF. CDR3 nucleotides: TGTGCCACCAGTGATTCCCTGGGGACAGGGGTGAATGAGCAGTTCTTC.